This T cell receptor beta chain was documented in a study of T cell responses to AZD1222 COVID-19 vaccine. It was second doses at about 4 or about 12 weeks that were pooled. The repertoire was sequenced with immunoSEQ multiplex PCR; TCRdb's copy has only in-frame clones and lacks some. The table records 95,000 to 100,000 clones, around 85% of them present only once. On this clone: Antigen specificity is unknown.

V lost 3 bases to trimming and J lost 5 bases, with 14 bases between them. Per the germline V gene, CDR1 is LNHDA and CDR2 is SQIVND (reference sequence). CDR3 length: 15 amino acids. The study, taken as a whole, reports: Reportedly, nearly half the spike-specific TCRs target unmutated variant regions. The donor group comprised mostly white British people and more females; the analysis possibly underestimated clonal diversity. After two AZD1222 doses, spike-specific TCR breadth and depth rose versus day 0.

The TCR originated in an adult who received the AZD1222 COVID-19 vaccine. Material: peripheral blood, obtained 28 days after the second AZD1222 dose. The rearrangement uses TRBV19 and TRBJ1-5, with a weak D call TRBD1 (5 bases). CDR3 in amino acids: CASSMILGAYQPQHF. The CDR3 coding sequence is TGTGCCAGTAGTATGATCCTAGGGGCGTATCAGCCCCAGCATTTT.